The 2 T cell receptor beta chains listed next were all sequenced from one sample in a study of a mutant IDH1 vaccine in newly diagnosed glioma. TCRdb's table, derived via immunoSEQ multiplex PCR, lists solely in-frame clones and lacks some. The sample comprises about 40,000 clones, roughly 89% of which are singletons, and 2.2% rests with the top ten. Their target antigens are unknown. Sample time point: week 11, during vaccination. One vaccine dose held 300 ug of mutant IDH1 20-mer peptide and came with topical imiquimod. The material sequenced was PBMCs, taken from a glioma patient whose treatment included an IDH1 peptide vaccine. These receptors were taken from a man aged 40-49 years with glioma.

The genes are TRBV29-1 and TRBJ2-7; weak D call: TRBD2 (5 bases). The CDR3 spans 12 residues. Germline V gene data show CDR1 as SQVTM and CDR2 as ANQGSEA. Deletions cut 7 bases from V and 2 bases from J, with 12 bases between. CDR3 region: CSAGLGPYEQYF. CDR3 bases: TGCAGCGCTGGACTGGGTCCCTACGAGCAGTACTTC.

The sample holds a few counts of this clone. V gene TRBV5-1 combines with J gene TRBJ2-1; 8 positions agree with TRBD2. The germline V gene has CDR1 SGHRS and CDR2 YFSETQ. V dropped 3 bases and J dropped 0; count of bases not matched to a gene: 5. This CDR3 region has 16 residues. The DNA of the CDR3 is TGCGCCAGCAGCTGGCTAGCGGGTAACTCCTACAATGAGCAGTTCTTC. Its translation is CASSWLAGNSYNEQFF.